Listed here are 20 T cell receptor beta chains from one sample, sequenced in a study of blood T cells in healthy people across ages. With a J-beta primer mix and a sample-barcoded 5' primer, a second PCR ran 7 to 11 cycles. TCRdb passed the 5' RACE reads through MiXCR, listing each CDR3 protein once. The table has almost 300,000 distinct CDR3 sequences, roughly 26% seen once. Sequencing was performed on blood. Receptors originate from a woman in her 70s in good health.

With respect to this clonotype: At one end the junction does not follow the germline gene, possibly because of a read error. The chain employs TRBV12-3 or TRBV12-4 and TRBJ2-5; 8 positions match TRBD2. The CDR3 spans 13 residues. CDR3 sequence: CASSLGVGTREFF. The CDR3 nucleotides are TGTGCCAGCAGTTTAGGGGTTGGGACTAGGGAGTTCTTC.

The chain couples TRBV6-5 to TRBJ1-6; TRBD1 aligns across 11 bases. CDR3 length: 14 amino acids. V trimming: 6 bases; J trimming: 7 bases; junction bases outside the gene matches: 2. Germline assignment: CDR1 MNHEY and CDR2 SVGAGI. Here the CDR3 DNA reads TGTGCCAGCAGCCGGGACAGGGGGAATTCACCCCTCCACTTT. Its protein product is CASSRDRGNSPLHF.

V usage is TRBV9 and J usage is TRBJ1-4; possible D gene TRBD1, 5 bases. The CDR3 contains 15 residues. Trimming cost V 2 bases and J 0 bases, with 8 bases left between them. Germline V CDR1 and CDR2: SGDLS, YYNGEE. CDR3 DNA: TGTGCCAGCAGCGTGGCGGGGGCAACTAATGAAAAACTGTTTTTT. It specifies CASSVAGATNEKLFF.

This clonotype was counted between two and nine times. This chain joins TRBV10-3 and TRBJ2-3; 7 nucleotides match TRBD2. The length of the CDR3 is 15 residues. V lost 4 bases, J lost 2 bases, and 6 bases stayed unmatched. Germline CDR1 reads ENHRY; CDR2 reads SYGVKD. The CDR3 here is CAISAGGGYTDTQYF. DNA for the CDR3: TGTGCCATCAGTGCTGGGGGAGGGTACACAGATACGCAGTATTTT.

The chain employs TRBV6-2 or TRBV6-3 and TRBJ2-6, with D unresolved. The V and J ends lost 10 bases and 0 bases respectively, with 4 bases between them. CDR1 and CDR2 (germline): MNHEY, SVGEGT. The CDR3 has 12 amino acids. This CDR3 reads CATSSGANVLTF. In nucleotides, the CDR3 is TGTGCCACCAGCTCTGGGGCCAACGTCCTGACTTTC.

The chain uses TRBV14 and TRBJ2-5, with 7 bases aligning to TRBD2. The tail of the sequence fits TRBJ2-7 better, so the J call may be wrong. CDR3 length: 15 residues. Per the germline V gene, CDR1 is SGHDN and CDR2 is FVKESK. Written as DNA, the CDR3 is TGTGCCAGCAGCCCCGGTTCTAGCGGCTACTACGAGCAGTACTTC. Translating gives CASSPGSSGYYEQYF.

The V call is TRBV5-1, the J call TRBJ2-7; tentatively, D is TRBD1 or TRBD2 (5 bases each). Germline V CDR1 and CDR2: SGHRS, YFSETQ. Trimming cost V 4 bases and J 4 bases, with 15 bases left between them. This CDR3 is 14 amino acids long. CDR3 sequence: CASSPWQGDYEQYF. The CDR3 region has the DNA TGCGCCAGCAGCCCTTGGCAGGGAGATTACGAGCAGTACTTC.

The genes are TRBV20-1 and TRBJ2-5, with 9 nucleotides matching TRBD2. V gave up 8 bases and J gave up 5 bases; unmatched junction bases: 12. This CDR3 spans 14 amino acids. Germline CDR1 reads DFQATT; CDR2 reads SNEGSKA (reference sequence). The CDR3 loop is CSYSGGGAFETQYF. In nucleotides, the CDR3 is TGCAGTTACTCCGGCGGGGGGGCCTTTGAGACCCAGTACTTC.

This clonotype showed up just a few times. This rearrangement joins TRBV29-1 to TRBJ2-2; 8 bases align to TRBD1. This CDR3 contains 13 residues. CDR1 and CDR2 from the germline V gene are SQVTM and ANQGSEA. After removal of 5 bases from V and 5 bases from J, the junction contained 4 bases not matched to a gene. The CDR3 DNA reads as TGCAGCGTTCAGGGGGCGGATACCGGGGAGCTGTTTTTT. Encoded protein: CSVQGADTGELFF.

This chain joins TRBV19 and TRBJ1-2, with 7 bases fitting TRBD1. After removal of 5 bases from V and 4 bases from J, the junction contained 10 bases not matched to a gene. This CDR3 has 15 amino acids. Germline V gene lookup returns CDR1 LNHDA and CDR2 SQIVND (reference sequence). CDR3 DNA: TGTGCCAGTAGTCCGCGACAGGGAGAAACCTATGGCTACACCTTC. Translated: CASSPRQGETYGYTF.

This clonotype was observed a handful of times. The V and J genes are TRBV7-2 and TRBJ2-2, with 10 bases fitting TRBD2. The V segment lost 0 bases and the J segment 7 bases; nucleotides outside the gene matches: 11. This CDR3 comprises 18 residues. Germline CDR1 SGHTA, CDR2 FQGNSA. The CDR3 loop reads CASSLAHPSGSIVGELFF. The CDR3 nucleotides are TGTGCCAGCAGCTTAGCGCATCCTAGCGGGAGTATTGTCGGGGAGCTGTTTTTT. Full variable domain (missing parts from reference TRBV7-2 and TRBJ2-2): GAGVSQSPSNKVTEKGKDVELRCDPISGHTALYWYRQSLGQGLEFLIYFQGNSAPDKSGLPSDRFSAERTGGSVSTLTIQRTQQEDSAVYLCASSLAHPSGSIVGELFFGEGSRLTVL.

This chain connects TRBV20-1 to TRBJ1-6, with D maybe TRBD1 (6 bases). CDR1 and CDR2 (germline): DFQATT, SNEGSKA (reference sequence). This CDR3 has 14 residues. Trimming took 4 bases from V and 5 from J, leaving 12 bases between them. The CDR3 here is CSATQGRNNSPLHF. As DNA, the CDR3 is TGCAGTGCTACACAGGGACGGAATAATTCACCCCTCCACTTT.

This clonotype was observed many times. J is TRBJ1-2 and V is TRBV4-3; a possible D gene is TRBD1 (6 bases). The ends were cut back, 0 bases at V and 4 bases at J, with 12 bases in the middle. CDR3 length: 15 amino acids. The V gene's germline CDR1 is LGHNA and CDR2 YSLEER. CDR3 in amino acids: CASSQEFTQGYGYTF. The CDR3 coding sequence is TGCGCCAGCAGCCAAGAGTTTACACAGGGCTATGGCTACACCTTC.

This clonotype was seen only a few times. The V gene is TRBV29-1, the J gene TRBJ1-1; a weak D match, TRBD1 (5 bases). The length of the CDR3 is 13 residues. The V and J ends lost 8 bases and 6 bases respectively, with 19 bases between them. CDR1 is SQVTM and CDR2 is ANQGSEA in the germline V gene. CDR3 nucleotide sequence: TGCAGCTTCCGCGGTGGGGGAATGGCTGAAGCTTTCTTT. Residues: CSFRGGGMAEAFF.

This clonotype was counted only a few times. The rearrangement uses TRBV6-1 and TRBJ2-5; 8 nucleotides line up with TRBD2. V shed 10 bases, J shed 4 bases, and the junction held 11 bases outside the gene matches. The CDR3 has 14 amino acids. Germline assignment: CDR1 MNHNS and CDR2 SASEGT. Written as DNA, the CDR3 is TGTGCCACCCCCGGGCTAGCGGGCAGAGAGACCCAGTACTTC. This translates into CATPGLAGRETQYF.

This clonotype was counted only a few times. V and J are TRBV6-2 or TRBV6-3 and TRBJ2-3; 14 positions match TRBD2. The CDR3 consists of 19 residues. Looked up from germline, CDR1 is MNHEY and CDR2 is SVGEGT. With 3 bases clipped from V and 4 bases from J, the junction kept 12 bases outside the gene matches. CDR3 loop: CASSYTPGTSGSLSDTQYF. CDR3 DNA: TGTGCCAGCAGTTATACGCCGGGGACTAGCGGGAGTCTCTCAGATACGCAGTATTTT.

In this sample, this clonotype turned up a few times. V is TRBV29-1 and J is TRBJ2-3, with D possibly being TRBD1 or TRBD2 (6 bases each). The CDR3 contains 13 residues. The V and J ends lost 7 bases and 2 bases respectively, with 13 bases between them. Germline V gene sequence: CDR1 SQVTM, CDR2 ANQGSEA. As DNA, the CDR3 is TGCAGCGCCAGTACGGGGGCCACAGATACGCAGTATTTT. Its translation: CSASTGATDTQYF.

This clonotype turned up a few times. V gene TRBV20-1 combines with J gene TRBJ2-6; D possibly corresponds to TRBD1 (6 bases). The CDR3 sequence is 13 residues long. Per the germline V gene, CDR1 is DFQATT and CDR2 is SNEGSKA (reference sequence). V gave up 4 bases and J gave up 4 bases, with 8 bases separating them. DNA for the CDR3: TGCAGTGCTACAGGGGACGGGGCCAACGTCCTGACTTTC. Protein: CSATGDGANVLTF.

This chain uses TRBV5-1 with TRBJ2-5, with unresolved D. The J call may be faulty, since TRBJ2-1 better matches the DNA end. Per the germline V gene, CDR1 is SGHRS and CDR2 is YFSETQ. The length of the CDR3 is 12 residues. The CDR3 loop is CASSLFYSEQFF. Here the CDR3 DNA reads TGCGCCAGCAGCTTGTTCTATTCGGAGCAGTTCTTC.

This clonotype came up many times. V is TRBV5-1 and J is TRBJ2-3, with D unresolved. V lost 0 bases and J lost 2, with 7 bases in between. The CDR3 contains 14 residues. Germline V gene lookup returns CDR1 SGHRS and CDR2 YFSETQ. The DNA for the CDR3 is TGCGCCAGCAGCTTGGGCCAAACCACAGATACGCAGTATTTT. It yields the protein CASSLGQTTDTQYF.